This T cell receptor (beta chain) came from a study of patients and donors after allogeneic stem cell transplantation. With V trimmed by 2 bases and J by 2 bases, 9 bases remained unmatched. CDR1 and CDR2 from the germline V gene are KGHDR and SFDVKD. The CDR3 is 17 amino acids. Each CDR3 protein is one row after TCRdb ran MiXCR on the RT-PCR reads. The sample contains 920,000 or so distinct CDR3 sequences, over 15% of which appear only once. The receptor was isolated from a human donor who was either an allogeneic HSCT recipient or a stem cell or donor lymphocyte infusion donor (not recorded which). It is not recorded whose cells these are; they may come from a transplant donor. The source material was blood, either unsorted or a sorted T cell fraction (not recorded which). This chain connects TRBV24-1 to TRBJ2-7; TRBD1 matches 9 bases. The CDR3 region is CATSDSPGTGPAYEQYF. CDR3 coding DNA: TGTGCCACCAGTGATTCACCCGGGACAGGGCCGGCCTACGAGCAGTACTTC.